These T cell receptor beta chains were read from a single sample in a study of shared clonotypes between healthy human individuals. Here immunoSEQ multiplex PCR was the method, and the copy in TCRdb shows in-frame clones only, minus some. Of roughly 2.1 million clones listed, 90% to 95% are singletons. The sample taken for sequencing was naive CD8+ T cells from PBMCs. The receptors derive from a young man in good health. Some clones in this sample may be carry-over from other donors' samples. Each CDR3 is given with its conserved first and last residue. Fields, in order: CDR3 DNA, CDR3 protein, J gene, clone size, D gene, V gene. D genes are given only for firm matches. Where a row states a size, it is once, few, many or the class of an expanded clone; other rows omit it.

TGCGCCAGCAGCCATGTCCGGGACTGGGACAATGAGCAGTTCTTC	CASSHVRDWDNEQFF	TRBJ2-1	few	NA	TRBV4-3
TGTGCCAGCAGCCCCGGGACGGGAAGAAATGAAAAACTGTTTTTT	CASSPGTGRNEKLFF	TRBJ1-4	NA	NA	TRBV11-2
TGCGCCAGCAGCCCAAGGGAGGGGGAGGGTGAAAAACTGTTTTTT	CASSPREGEGEKLFF	TRBJ1-4	NA	NA	TRBV4-3
TGTGCCAGCCAAAGCTTCCCAGGCTATTCCTACGAGCAGTACTTC	CASQSFPGYSYEQYF	TRBJ2-7	NA	NA	TRBV6-1
TGTGCCAGCAGCTTAGGTGCCCGACAGGGGCCGAACACTGAAGCTTTCTTT	CASSLGARQGPNTEAFF	TRBJ1-1	once	TRBD1	TRBV7-8
TGTGCCAGCAGTACCATCAGGTCCTCTGGGGCCAACGTCCTGACTTTC	CASSTIRSSGANVLTF	TRBJ2-6	NA	NA	TRBV27
TGTGCCAGCAGTTTAATCCGTAGCAATCAGCCCCAGCATTTT	CASSLIRSNQPQHF	TRBJ1-5	NA	NA	TRBV28
TGTGCCAGCAGCGGAGATCTAGCCAAAAACATTCAGTACTTC	CASSGDLAKNIQYF	TRBJ2-4	NA	NA	TRBV5-6
TGTGCCAGCAGCTCGAATAGCGTCGCAGATACGCAGTATTTT	CASSSNSVADTQYF	TRBJ2-3	NA	NA	TRBV7-9
TGCAGCGCCATCCCGGGACAGATTAACACTGAAGCTTTCTTT	CSAIPGQINTEAFF	TRBJ1-1	NA	TRBD1	TRBV29-1
TGTGCCAGCCAGGGACAGGGAGGTGAGCAGTTCTTC	CASQGQGGEQFF	TRBJ2-1	NA	TRBD1	TRBV7-3
TGCAGCGTTGAACCGGCTAGCCGGGGCAATGAGCAGTTCTTC	CSVEPASRGNEQFF	TRBJ2-1	NA	NA	TRBV29-1
TGTGCCAGTAGCATTCCGGGGGTAAACTACAATGAGCAGTTCTTC	CASSIPGVNYNEQFF	TRBJ2-1	NA	NA	TRBV19
TGTGCCAGCAGCTTAGTAGTACTAGCGGGAGTCGAAGAGACCCAGTACTTC	CASSLVVLAGVEETQYF	TRBJ2-5	NA	TRBD2	TRBV7-2
TGTGCCAGCAGCCCATTCTCCCAAGGAGGCTACACCTTC	CASSPFSQGGYTF	TRBJ1-2	NA	NA	TRBV7-9
TGTGCCAGCAGCTTAGGAGGCCCCGAGCAGTACTTC	CASSLGGPEQYF	TRBJ2-7	NA	NA	TRBV13
TGTGCCAGCAGCTTAGTGACTAGTGGTAGTGAGCAGTTCTTC	CASSLVTSGSEQFF	TRBJ2-1	NA	NA	TRBV7-6
TGTGCCAGTAGTATAGCGGGACTAGCGGGAGGTCGAGAGCAGTACTTC	CASSIAGLAGGREQYF	TRBJ2-7	NA	TRBD2	TRBV19
TGTGCCAGCTCACCACCGAGGGGTAGAGCAGGCAGCTCCTACAATGAGCAGTTCTTC	CASSPPRGRAGSSYNEQFF	TRBJ2-1	NA	NA	TRBV18
TGCGCCAGCAGCTTGCCGGACAGTAACTATGGCTACACCTTC	CASSLPDSNYGYTF	TRBJ1-2	NA	NA	TRBV5-1
TGTGCCAGCAGACCCCCCACCGGGGAATCCTACGAGCAGTACTTC	CASRPPTGESYEQYF	TRBJ2-7	NA	NA	TRBV28
TGTGCCAGCAGCGCGGCGGACAGCCCTAATGAAAAACTGTTTTTT	CASSAADSPNEKLFF	TRBJ1-4	few	NA	TRBV9
TGCGCCAGCGGCTCCCACGGGGCGGGACTAGCGGGAGACTTCTCAGATACGCAGTATTTT	CASGSHGAGLAGDFSDTQYF	TRBJ2-3	NA	TRBD2	TRBV4-3
TGTGCCACCTCGGACTACAATGAGCAGTTCTTC	CATSDYNEQFF	TRBJ2-1	NA	NA	TRBV6-1
TGTGCCAGCAGTTTGGGCAGGGGATACGAGCAGTACTTC	CASSLGRGYEQYF	TRBJ2-7	NA	NA	TRBV28
TGTGCCATCAGTGAGGACCCGGGCGTCTACGAGCAGTACTTC	CAISEDPGVYEQYF	TRBJ2-7	NA	NA	TRBV10-3
TGTGCCAGCAGTGGTCAAACAATTAGGGAACTCGAATTCACTGAAGCTTTCTTT	CASSGQTIRELEFTEAFF	TRBJ1-1	NA	NA	TRBV25-1
TGCGCCAGCAGCCACGGATCGTCGGATACGCAGTATTTT	CASSHGSSDTQYF	TRBJ2-3	NA	NA	TRBV4-3
TGTGCCAGCACCAAAGGGGTTATGTCCTCCTACGAGCAGTACTTC	CASTKGVMSSYEQYF	TRBJ2-7	NA	NA	TRBV28